One and the same sample provided the 8 T cell receptor beta chains below, sequenced in a study of blood T cells in healthy people across ages. Primers used in a second PCR of roughly 6 to 11 cycles were a sample-barcoded 5' primer and a J-beta primer mix. TCRdb recomputed calls from the 5' RACE reads with MiXCR, one row per CDR3 protein. The sample yields roughly 1,800,000 distinct CDR3 sequences, 49% seen once. The sequenced sample consisted of blood. Receptors originate from a woman aged 40 to 50 in good health.

The rearrangement uses TRBV6-5 and TRBJ2-5, with 8 bases lining up with TRBD2. CDR1 is MNHEY, CDR2 SVGAGI, per germline. Trimming cost V 3 bases and J 7 bases; bases outside gene matches: 4. The CDR3 loop spans 13 amino acids. The DNA for the CDR3 is TGTGCCAGCAGTTATGGACTAGCCGGGACCCAGTACTTC. Translating it yields CASSYGLAGTQYF.

This clonotype occurred a few times. The rearrangement uses TRBV2 and TRBJ1-2; no clear D. This CDR3 is 14 amino acids long. Germline V gene data show CDR1 as SNHLY and CDR2 as FYNNEI. The germline V and J ends were trimmed by 7 bases and 3 bases, with 15 bases remaining between them. The CDR3 protein is CASKNGLTYYGYTF. CDR3 bases: TGTGCCAGCAAGAACGGACTAACCTACTATGGCTACACCTTC.

The chain employs TRBV11-2 and TRBJ2-4; TRBD1 agrees at 8 bases. The trim removed 2 bases at V and 3 bases at J, leaving 3 bases unmatched. This CDR3 comprises 15 residues. CDR1 and CDR2 (germline): SGHAT, FQNNGV. CDR3 DNA: TGTGCCAGCAGCTTAACCGACAGGGGCAAAAACATTCAGTACTTC. Amino acid sequence: CASSLTDRGKNIQYF.

This chain links TRBV9 with TRBJ2-5, with 7 positions matching TRBD1. Trimming cost V 5 bases and J 5 bases; bases outside gene matches: 9. The CDR3 sequence is 14 residues long. Germline loops: CDR1 SGDLS, CDR2 YYNGEE. CDR3 residues: CASSLTTGDETQYF. The DNA for the CDR3 is TGTGCCAGCAGTTTAACCACAGGGGACGAGACCCAGTACTTC.

This clonotype has only a few counts. The CDR3 bases are TGTGCCAGCAGAGTTAGCGTCGGTGAGCAGTTCTTC. As protein: CASRVSVGEQFF. The genes are TRBV6-1 and TRBJ2-1; maybe TRBD2 (5 bases). V was cut by 6 bases and J by 9 bases, with 12 bases left in between. The germline V gene has CDR1 MNHNS and CDR2 SASEGT. The CDR3 is made up of 12 amino acids.

This clonotype appeared a few times. The rearrangement uses TRBV29-1 and TRBJ2-5, with D uncertain. The V end was cut by 3 bases, the J end by 5 bases, with 10 bases between. Germline V gene lookup returns CDR1 SQVTM and CDR2 ANQGSEA. The CDR3 has 12 residues. CDR3 protein: CSVDPDRETQYF. CDR3 DNA sequence: TGCAGCGTTGATCCGGACCGGGAGACCCAGTACTTC.

J is TRBJ2-3 and V is TRBV4-2; 7 bases agree with TRBD1. The germline CDR1 and CDR2 sequences are LGHNA and YNFKEQ. CDR3 length: 16 residues. The V segment lost 4 bases and the J segment 2 bases; nucleotides outside the gene matches: 9. CDR3 DNA sequence: TGTGCCAGCAGCCCTACAAGACAGGGACCCACAGATACGCAGTATTTT. Protein product: CASSPTRQGPTDTQYF.

This clonotype was detected only a few times. The V call is TRBV20-1, the J call TRBJ2-3; D remains unclear. With 6 bases removed from V and 1 base from J, the gap between germline ends came to 14 bases. The CDR3 consists of 14 residues. The germline CDR1 and CDR2 sequences are DFQATT and SNEGSKA (reference sequence). The CDR3 sequence is CSAHPVRGTDTQYF. The CDR3 DNA is TGCAGTGCCCACCCGGTTCGAGGCACAGATACGCAGTATTTT.